This T cell receptor beta chain comes out of a study of shared clonotypes between healthy human individuals. This table comes from immunoSEQ multiplex PCR, and its TCRdb copy is limited to in-frame clones, with some not included. The sample has around 690,000 clones; about nine tenths are singletons. V shed 1 base and J shed 1 base, with 10 bases lying between them. The CDR3 has 15 amino acids. The germline gives CDR1 SEHNR, CDR2 FQNEAQ (reference sequence). The V and J genes are TRBV7-9 and TRBJ1-1; a weak D match, TRBD1 (6 bases). Sequencing used memory CD8+ T cells from PBMCs. Subset here: CD45RO+ cells pooled with CCR7-negative TemRA cells. The receptor comes from a man between 18 and 35 years old in good health. Some clones in this sample may be carry-over from other donors' samples. Written as DNA, the CDR3 is TGTGCCAGCAGCTTAGAGGGGGGTTCGAACACTGAAGCTTTCTTT. It yields the protein CASSLEGGSNTEAFF.